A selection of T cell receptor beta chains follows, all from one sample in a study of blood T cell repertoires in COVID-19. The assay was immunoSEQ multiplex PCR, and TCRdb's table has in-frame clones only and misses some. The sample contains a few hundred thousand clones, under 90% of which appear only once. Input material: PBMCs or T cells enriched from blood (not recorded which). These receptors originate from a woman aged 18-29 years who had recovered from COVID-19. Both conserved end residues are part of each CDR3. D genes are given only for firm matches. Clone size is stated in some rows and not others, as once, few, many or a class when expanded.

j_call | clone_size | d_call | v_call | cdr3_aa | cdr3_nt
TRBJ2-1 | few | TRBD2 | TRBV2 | CASSELVAGDNEQFF | TGTGCCAGCAGTGAATTAGTAGCGGGAGATAATGAGCAGTTCTTC
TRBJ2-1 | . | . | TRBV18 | CASSPPARGGNEQFF | TGTGCCAGCTCACCACCGGCACGGGGTGGCAATGAGCAGTTCTTC
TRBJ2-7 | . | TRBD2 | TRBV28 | CASSLAGGIYEQYF | TGTGCCAGCAGTTTGGCGGGAGGGATCTACGAGCAGTACTTC
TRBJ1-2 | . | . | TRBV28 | CASMTGWSGGYTF | TGTGCCAGCATGACCGGGTGGTCGGGGGGCTACACCTTC
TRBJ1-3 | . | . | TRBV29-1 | CSVASGNPRGRNTIYF | TGCAGCGTTGCATCCGGAAACCCTAGGGGCAGAAACACCATATATTTT
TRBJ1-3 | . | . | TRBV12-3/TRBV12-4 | CASSRAAGNTIYF | TGTGCCAGCAGTAGGGCTGCGGGGAACACCATATATTTT
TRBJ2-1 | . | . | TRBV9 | CASSGVAVRPFF | TGTGCCAGCAGCGGGGTTGCGGTGAGACCGTTCTTC
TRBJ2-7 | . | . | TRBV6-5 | CASSYLDTGYEQYF | TGTGCCAGCAGTTACCTGGACACCGGCTACGAGCAGTACTTC
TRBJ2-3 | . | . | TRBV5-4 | CASSLEQATDTQYF | TGTGCCAGCAGCTTGGAACAGGCGACAGATACGCAGTATTTT
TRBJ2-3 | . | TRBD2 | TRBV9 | CASSVGFAGVSDTQYF | TGTGCCAGCAGCGTAGGCTTTGCGGGAGTGTCAGATACGCAGTATTTT
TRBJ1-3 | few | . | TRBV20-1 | CSASFPTAGNTIYF | TGCAGTGCTAGTTTTCCAACAGCTGGAAACACCATATATTTT
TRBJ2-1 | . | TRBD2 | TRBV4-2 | CASSQDGAGGPMNEQFF | TGTGCCAGCAGCCAAGACGGAGCGGGGGGGCCAATGAATGAGCAGTTCTTC
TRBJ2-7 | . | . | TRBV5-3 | CARSFSGGTPYEQYF | TGTGCCAGAAGCTTCTCGGGCGGGACCCCCTACGAGCAGTACTTC
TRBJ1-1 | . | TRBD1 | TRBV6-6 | CASSRQSTGTEAFF | TGTGCCAGCAGCCGGCAATCGACAGGGACTGAAGCTTTCTTT
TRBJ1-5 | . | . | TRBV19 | CASSTTGSGNQPQHF | TGTGCCAGTAGTACTACAGGGAGCGGCAATCAGCCCCAGCATTTT
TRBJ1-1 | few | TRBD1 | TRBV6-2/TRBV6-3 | CASSYTSAGGFEAFF | TGTGCCAGCAGTTATACGTCTGCAGGGGGGTTTGAAGCTTTCTTT
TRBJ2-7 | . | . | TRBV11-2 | CASSLRRYEQYF | TGTGCCAGCAGCTTACGTCGCTACGAGCAGTACTTC
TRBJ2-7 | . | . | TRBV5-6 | CASSFQASYEQYF | TGTGCCAGCAGCTTCCAGGCCTCCTACGAGCAGTACTTC
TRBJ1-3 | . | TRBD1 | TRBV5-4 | CASSLQGGGNTIYF | TGTGCCAGCAGCCTACAGGGGGGAGGAAACACCATATATTTT
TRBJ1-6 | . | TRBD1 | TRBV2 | CASRRQGSIYNSPLHF | TGTGCCAGCAGACGACAGGGGTCTATCTATAATTCACCCCTCCACTTT
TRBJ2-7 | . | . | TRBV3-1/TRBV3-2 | CASSVPGLSYEQYF | TGTGCCAGCAGCGTACCGGGACTTTCCTACGAGCAGTACTTC
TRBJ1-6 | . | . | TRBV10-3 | CAISESGSSYNSPLHF | TGTGCCATCAGTGAGTCAGGGAGCTCCTATAATTCACCCCTCCACTTT
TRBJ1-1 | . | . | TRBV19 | CASSPWRGENTEAFF | TGTGCCAGTAGTCCCTGGCGCGGCGAGAACACTGAAGCTTTCTTT
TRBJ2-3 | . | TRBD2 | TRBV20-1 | CSASSGRETDTQYF | TGCAGTGCTAGTAGCGGGAGGGAGACAGATACGCAGTATTTT
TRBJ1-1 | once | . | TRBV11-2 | CASSSLTGRAFF | TGTGCCAGCAGCTCATTGACAGGACGGGCTTTCTTT
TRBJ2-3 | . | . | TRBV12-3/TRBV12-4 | CASNNGQGDTQYF | TGTGCCAGTAATAACGGGCAGGGAGATACGCAGTATTTT
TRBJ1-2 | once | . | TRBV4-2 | CASSQYGDSQSMSYTF | TGTGCCAGCAGCCAATATGGAGACAGTCAAAGTATGAGCTACACCTTC
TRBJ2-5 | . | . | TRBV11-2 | CASSPQGSHQETQYF | TGTGCCAGCAGCCCACAGGGAAGCCACCAAGAGACCCAGTACTTC
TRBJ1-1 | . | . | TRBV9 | CASSRSRGPNTEAFF | TGTGCCAGCAGTCGCAGCAGGGGTCCGAACACTGAAGCTTTCTTT
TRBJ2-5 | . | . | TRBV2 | CASSIGTAGTQYF | TGTGCCAGCAGCATCGGGACAGCGGGGACCCAGTACTTC
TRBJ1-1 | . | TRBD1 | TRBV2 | CASSGTGLGANTEAFF | TGTGCCAGCAGTGGGACAGGTCTGGGGGCGAACACTGAAGCTTTCTTT
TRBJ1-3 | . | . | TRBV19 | CASSPTGSGNTIYF | TGTGCCAGTAGTCCCACGGGAAGCGGAAACACCATATATTTT
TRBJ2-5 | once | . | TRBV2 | CASSALDQGGETQYF | TGTGCCAGCAGTGCCTTAGACCAAGGCGGCGAGACCCAGTACTTC
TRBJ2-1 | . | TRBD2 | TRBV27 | CASELLAGGPDNEQFF | TGTGCCAGCGAACTTCTAGCGGGAGGGCCTGACAATGAGCAGTTCTTC
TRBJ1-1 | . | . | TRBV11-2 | CASSSRGLLNTEAFF | TGTGCCAGCAGCTCTAGGGGACTGCTGAACACTGAAGCTTTCTTT